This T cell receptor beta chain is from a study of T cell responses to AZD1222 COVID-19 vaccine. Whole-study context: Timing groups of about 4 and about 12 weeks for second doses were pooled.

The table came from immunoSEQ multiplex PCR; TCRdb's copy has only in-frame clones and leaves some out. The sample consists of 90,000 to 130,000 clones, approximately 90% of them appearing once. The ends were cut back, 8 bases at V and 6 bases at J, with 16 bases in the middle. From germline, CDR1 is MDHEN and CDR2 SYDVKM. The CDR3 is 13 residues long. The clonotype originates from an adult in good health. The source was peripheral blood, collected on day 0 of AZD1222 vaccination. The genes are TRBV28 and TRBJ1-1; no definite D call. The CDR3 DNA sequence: TGTGCCAGCCTTGGACGGCCCGGGGCTGAAGCTTTCTTT. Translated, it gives CASLGRPGAEAFF. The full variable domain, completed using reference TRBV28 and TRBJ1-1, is DVKVTQSSRYLVKRTGEKVFLECVQDMDHENMFWYRQDPGLGLRLIYFSYDVKMKEKGDIPEGYSVSREKKERFSLILESASTNQTSMYLCASLGRPGAEAFFGQGTRLTVV.